These 4 T cell receptor beta chains were all obtained from the same sample, sequenced in a study of identical twins. TCRdb reprocessed the 5' RACE reads via MiXCR and lists one record per CDR3 protein. The sample shows approximately 220,000 distinct CDR3 sequences, 9.4% of them seen only once. Input material: memory (CD45RO+) T cells sorted from blood. These receptors were obtained from a woman aged 18 to 35 in good health.

This chain connects TRBV20-1 to TRBJ1-2; possible D gene TRBD1, 5 bases. V lost 6 bases to trimming and J lost 4 bases, with 15 bases between them. The CDR3 consists of 13 residues. Germline values: CDR1 DFQATT, CDR2 SNEGSKA (reference sequence). DNA for the CDR3: TGCAGTGCCCCCCGGGCAGGGATCTATGGCTACACCTTC. This encodes CSAPRAGIYGYTF.

The V gene is TRBV30, the J gene TRBJ2-1; D is ambiguous. Germline V lookup: CDR1 GTSNPN, CDR2 SVGIG (reference sequence). Trimming removed 6 bases from V and 4 bases from J, with 4 bases in between. This CDR3 is 10 amino acids long. CDR3 residues: CACIYNEQFF. The CDR3 DNA reads as TGTGCCTGTATATACAATGAGCAGTTCTTC.

This sequence joins TRBV5-1 and TRBJ2-5; TRBD2 matches 7 bases. Trimming took 5 bases from V and 4 from J; bases not matched to a gene: 8. This CDR3 is built from 14 residues. Germline CDR1 and CDR2: SGHRS and YFSETQ. The CDR3 is CASRAAGVRETQYF. In DNA form, the CDR3 reads TGCGCCAGCAGGGCGGCGGGGGTACGAGAGACCCAGTACTTC.

This clonotype was picked up a small number of times. The chain joins TRBV12-3 or TRBV12-4 to TRBJ2-7; D perhaps matches TRBD1 (7 bases). Trimming took 6 bases from V and 4 from J, leaving 13 bases between them. The CDR3 totals 13 residues. The CDR3 DNA sequence: TGTGCCAGCAGATCAGGGGGGATTTACGAGCAGTACTTC. Translation: CASRSGGIYEQYF.